The 8 T cell receptor beta chains below were found in one sample sequenced in a study of cytomegalovirus exposure and HLA in healthy donors. Researchers ran the PCR with 60 Vbeta and 13 Jbeta primers. Profiled with immunoSEQ multiplex PCR; TCRdb holds only in-frame clones, not every one. Among under 300,000 clones listed, around two thirds were seen once. The sample consisted of PBMCs. The receptors shown here come from a female donor in good health and CMV-seronegative.

The chain uses TRBV25-1 and TRBJ2-5, with D hard to call. The germline V and J ends were trimmed by 2 bases and 1 base, with 14 bases remaining between them. This CDR3 comprises 16 residues. The V gene's germline CDR1 is MGHDK and CDR2 SYGVNS. The CDR3 DNA reads TGTGCCAGCAGTGAACTATTTCAGGTCGGCCAAGAGACCCAGTACTTC. Translation: CASSELFQVGQETQYF.

The chain joins TRBV5-4 to TRBJ2-1; 11 nucleotides align to TRBD2. This CDR3 has 15 residues. Unmatched junction bases numbered 9, after V lost 4 bases and J lost 9 bases. CDR1 is SGHNT, CDR2 YYREEE, per germline (reference sequence). CDR3 region: CASSIAGGSWVEQFF. CDR3 DNA: TGTGCCAGCAGCATAGCGGGAGGGTCCTGGGTTGAGCAGTTCTTC.

The chain employs TRBV11-2 and TRBJ2-2; unclear D gene. Germline V gene sequence: CDR1 SGHAT, CDR2 FQNNGV. V was cut by 0 bases and J by 0 bases, with 8 bases left in between. This CDR3 contains 16 residues. As DNA, the CDR3 is TGTGCCAGCAGCTTAGAGGTCGGGTCGAACACCGGGGAGCTGTTTTTT. It specifies CASSLEVGSNTGELFF.

J is TRBJ2-5 and V is TRBV5-1; 8 nucleotides agree with TRBD2. This CDR3 region has 14 residues. The J segment lost 4 bases and the V segment lost 3 bases, leaving 5 bases of the junction unmatched. CDR1 and CDR2 from the germline V gene are SGHRS and YFSETQ. For the CDR3, the DNA is TGCGCCAGCAGCTCGACTAGCGTGTCAGAGACCCAGTACTTC. It translates to CASSSTSVSETQYF.

This clone was detected only a few times. The chain joins TRBV5-6 to TRBJ2-3, with 8 nucleotides matching TRBD2. From germline, CDR1 is SGHDT and CDR2 YYEEEE. V gave up 0 bases and J gave up 8 bases; unmatched junction bases: 14. The CDR3 sequence is 17 residues long. CDR3 bases: TGTGCCAGCAGCTTGGGTCCGGGACTAGGGGGATTTGGTACGCAGTATTTT. This translates into CASSLGPGLGGFGTQYF.

The V and J genes are TRBV6-6 and TRBJ2-5; D is unclear. The CDR3 has 13 residues. The germline V gene encodes CDR1 MNHNY and CDR2 SVGAGI (reference sequence). The V end was cut by 0 bases, the J end by 13 bases, with 15 bases between. The DNA for the CDR3 is TGTGCCAGCAGTTACTCGATTCCTCCCAAGCTGTACTTC. Its translation is CASSYSIPPKLYF.

V is TRBV27 and J is TRBJ2-7, with D possibly TRBD2 on 5 matching bases. Deletions cut 0 bases from V and 2 bases from J, with 8 bases between. This CDR3 region has 14 residues. Per germline, CDR1 MNHEY and CDR2 SMNVEV (reference sequence). CDR3: CASSLSGMAYEQYF. Written as DNA, the CDR3 is TGTGCCAGCAGTTTATCCGGGATGGCCTACGAGCAGTACTTC.

This clone has a handful of counts. CDR3 loop: CASSPNYPRQFF. CDR3 in DNA: TGTGCCAGCAGCCCCAATTACCCTAGACAGTTCTTC. The chain recombines TRBV9 with TRBJ2-1; no definite D call. The length of the CDR3 is 12 residues. The germline V gene has CDR1 SGDLS and CDR2 YYNGEE. Trimming pared 4 bases from V and 13 bases from J, leaving 15 bases between.